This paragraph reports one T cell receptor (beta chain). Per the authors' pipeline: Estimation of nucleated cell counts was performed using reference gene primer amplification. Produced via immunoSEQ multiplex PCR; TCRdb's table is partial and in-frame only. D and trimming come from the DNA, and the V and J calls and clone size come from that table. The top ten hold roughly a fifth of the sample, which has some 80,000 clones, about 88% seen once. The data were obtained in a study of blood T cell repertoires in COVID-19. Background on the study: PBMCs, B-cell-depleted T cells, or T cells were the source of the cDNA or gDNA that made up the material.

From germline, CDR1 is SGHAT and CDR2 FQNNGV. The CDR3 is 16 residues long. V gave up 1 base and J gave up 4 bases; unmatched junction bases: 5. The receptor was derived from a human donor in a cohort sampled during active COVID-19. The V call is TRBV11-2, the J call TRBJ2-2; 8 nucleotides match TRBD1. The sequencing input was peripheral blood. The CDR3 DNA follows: TGTGCCAGCAGCTTAGGGGCAGGGGGCTTCACCGGGGAGCTGTTTTTT. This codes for CASSLGAGGFTGELFF.